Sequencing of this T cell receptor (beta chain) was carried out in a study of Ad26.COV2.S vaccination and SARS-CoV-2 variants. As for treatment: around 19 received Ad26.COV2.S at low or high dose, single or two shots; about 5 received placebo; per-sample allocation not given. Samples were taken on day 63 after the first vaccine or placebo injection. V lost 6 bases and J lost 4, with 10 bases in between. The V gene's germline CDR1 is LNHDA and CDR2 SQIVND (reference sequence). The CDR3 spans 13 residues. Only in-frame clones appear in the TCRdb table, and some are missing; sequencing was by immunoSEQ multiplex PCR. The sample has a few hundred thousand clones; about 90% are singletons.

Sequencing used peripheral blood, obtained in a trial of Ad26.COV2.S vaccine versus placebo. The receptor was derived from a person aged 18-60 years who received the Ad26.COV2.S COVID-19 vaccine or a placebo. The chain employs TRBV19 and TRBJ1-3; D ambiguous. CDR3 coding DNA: TGTGCCAGTAGACTACCATCGGGAAACACCATATATTTT. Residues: CASRLPSGNTIYF.